A selection of T cell receptor beta chains follows, all from one sample in a study of cytomegalovirus exposure and HLA in healthy donors. Using immunoSEQ multiplex PCR, the repertoire was profiled, and TCRdb retains in-frame clones only, with some absent. The sample carries 200,000 to 250,000 clones, around four fifths recorded once. What was sequenced was PBMCs. Every receptor here comes from a woman younger than 30 in good health and CMV-seronegative. CDR3s include the opening cysteine and the closing phenylalanine or tryptophan. A D gene is named only where the DNA matches it firmly. A row's size may be missing; if present it is once, few, many or a size class.

j_call	clone_size	v_call	d_call	cdr3_aa	cdr3_nt
TRBJ2-7	NA	TRBV10-3	TRBD1	CAIRPGQIDEQYF	TGTGCCATCAGGCCGGGACAGATCGACGAGCAGTACTTC
TRBJ1-5	NA	TRBV9	NA	CASSVDGHGNQPQHF	TGTGCCAGCAGCGTAGACGGGCATGGCAATCAGCCCCAGCATTTT
TRBJ1-6	NA	TRBV29-1	NA	CSVRFLAGDNSPLHF	TGCAGCGTTCGGTTCCTTGCGGGCGATAACTCACCCCTCCACTTT
TRBJ1-2	NA	TRBV4-1	TRBD1	CASSHSVIRQGYNYGYTF	TGCGCCAGCAGCCACTCAGTCATCCGACAGGGCTATAACTATGGCTACACCTTC
TRBJ1-4	NA	TRBV6-5	NA	CASSYRRGNNEKLFF	TGTGCCAGCAGTTATCGCAGGGGAAATAATGAAAAACTGTTTTTT
TRBJ1-5	NA	TRBV10-2	TRBD1	CASRPGQVHQPQHF	TGCGCCAGCAGGCCTGGACAGGTCCATCAGCCCCAGCATTTT
TRBJ1-5	once	TRBV27	TRBD1	CASSLTGTNQPQHF	TGTGCCAGCAGTCTGACAGGGACCAATCAGCCCCAGCATTTT
TRBJ1-6	NA	TRBV27	TRBD1	CASSLVGQGTSLYNSPLHF	TGTGCCAGCAGTTTAGTGGGACAGGGGACGTCCCTGTATAATTCACCCCTCCACTTT
TRBJ1-3	NA	TRBV5-1	NA	CASSLSPVTSGNTIYF	TGCGCCAGCAGCTTGAGTCCGGTTACCTCTGGAAACACCATATATTTT
TRBJ2-1	NA	TRBV29-1	NA	CSVGSQSGEQFF	TGCAGCGTTGGTTCCCAAAGCGGTGAGCAGTTCTTC